This TCR beta chain is from a study of T cells in localized non-small cell lung cancer. Study-wide findings and caveats: Uninvolved adjacent lung showed higher T cell clonality than tumor.

The CDR3 loop spans 12 amino acids. V lost 1 base to trimming and J lost 8 bases, with 7 bases between them. CDR1 and CDR2 (germline): SGDLS, YYNGEE. Points on this clone: Its antigen is currently unknown.

Assay used: immunoSEQ multiplex PCR; TCRdb lists only in-frame clones, some missing. The sample lists over a thousand clones, roughly 23% occurring once. Atypia-free lung next to the tumor was sampled at least 2 cm from its margin. The sequencing here drew on normal lung tissue next to the tumor, taken before any cancer treatment. The genes are TRBV9 and TRBJ2-1, with a tentative D call TRBD2 (5 bases). The clonotype was recovered from a female donor aged 60 or older with stage I squamous cell lung carcinoma. CDR3 in amino acids: CASSVLSDEQFF. DNA for the CDR3: TGTGCCAGCAGCGTACTTAGCGATGAGCAGTTCTTC.